Below are 3 T cell receptor beta chains sequenced from a single sample in a study of blood T cell repertoires in COVID-19. Produced via immunoSEQ multiplex PCR; TCRdb's table is partial and in-frame only. The sample has a few hundred thousand clones, nearly 90% seen once. Sample: peripheral blood. The origin of the receptors is a middle-aged woman with COVID-19, enrolled during active disease.

The chain carries TRBV27 and TRBJ2-7; a weak D match, TRBD1 (7 bases). Deletions cut 5 bases from V and 1 base from J, with 9 bases between. CDR1 MNHEY and CDR2 SMNVEV come from the germline V gene (reference sequence). This CDR3 comprises 13 residues. The CDR3 nucleotides are TGTGCCAGCAGTCCAGGGGGGTCCTACGAGCAGTACTTC. This sequence encodes CASSPGGSYEQYF.

The chain recombines TRBV7-2 with TRBJ1-3; TRBD1 might be the D (6 bases). This CDR3 comprises 15 residues. Germline V gives CDR1 SGHTA, CDR2 FQGNSA. V lost 5 bases and J lost 2, with 13 bases in between. The CDR3 nucleotides read TGTGCCAGCAGCCCCCTTACAGGGACTGGAAACACCATATATTTT. It is translated as CASSPLTGTGNTIYF.

The chain joins TRBV9 to TRBJ2-3; TRBD1 aligns across 8 bases. Germline CDR1 SGDLS, CDR2 YYNGEE. The length of the CDR3 is 14 residues. Unmatched junction bases numbered 3, after V lost 0 bases and J lost 6 bases. CDR3 DNA sequence: TGTGCCAGCAGCGTAGGCAGGGGGCGGGATACGCAGTATTTT. This gives the protein CASSVGRGRDTQYF.